Below, 28 T cell receptor beta chains from the same sample are listed, as sequenced in a study of chemoradiotherapy in HPV16-positive cancers. TCRdb's copy holds only in-frame clones and misses some; the assay was immunoSEQ multiplex PCR. Of some 11,000 clones in the sample, around 68% were seen once. Sampling was conducted from a patient who underwent chemoradiotherapy. These receptors originate from a human donor with HPV-associated anogenital cancer.

This clone was counted between two and nine times. V is TRBV14 and J is TRBJ2-7; 7 nucleotides align to TRBD2. V shed 0 bases, J shed 5 bases, and the junction held 13 bases outside the gene matches. The CDR3 has 17 residues. Germline CDR1 reads SGHDN; CDR2 reads FVKESK. In DNA, the CDR3 is TGTGCCAGCAGCCAAGATTCGGGCCTTGGGGGAGGGAACGAGCAGTACTTC. Translating gives CASSQDSGLGGGNEQYF.

V gene TRBV20-1 combines with J gene TRBJ2-3; D gene uncertain. Germline CDR1 DFQATT, CDR2 SNEGSKA (reference sequence). The CDR3 loop spans 11 amino acids. Trimming shortened V by 3 bases and J by 1 base, and 2 bases separated the two germline ends. This CDR3 reads CSASGTDTQYF. The CDR3, as DNA: TGCAGTGCTAGTGGCACAGATACGCAGTATTTT.

The chain combines TRBV4-1 with TRBJ2-5; the D gene is possibly TRBD2 (6 bases). Germline CDR1 and CDR2: MGHRA and YSYEKL. V lost 2 bases, J lost 5 bases, and 24 bases lay in between. The CDR3 contains 18 residues. The CDR3 loop is CASSQPERGSGLRETQYF. The CDR3 DNA is TGCGCCAGCAGCCAACCCGAGAGGGGTTCGGGACTCCGGGAGACCCAGTACTTC.

The chain links TRBV7-9 to TRBJ1-6; unclear D gene. This CDR3 contains 14 residues. Germline CDR1 SEHNR, CDR2 FQNEAQ (reference sequence). V gave up 6 bases and J gave up 13 bases, with 19 bases separating them. The CDR3 sequence: CASSLGAKIQPLHF. CDR3 DNA sequence: TGTGCCAGCAGTTTGGGAGCGAAAATTCAGCCCCTCCACTTT.

This clone has just a few counts. The chain employs TRBV30 and TRBJ2-4, with a tentative D call TRBD1 (5 bases). Germline CDR1 is GTSNPN and CDR2 is SVGIG (reference sequence). The CDR3 has 15 residues. V was pared by 2 bases and J by 0 bases, with 11 bases between. CDR3 sequence reads: CAWSWQGLAKNIQYF. Here the CDR3 DNA reads TGTGCCTGGAGTTGGCAGGGCTTAGCCAAAAACATTCAGTACTTC.

The chain couples TRBV4-1 to TRBJ2-7; D uncertain. CDR3 length: 15 residues. Germline CDR1 MGHRA, CDR2 YSYEKL. Trimming took off 5 bases at V and 5 bases at J, with 19 bases between the two ends. CDR3 DNA: TGCGCCAGCAGCTTAGCCCAGCTCCCCTCGAACGAGCAGTACTTC. Its protein product is CASSLAQLPSNEQYF.

There are a few counts of this clone. V usage is TRBV5-1 and J usage is TRBJ2-7; tentatively, D is TRBD1 (6 bases). The CDR3 runs to 14 residues. The germline V gene encodes CDR1 SGHRS and CDR2 YFSETQ. V lost 4 bases and J 2 bases, leaving 13 bases between the germline ends. The CDR3 coding sequence is TGCGCCAGCAGCCGAGCAGGGGAAACCTACGAGCAGTACTTC. As protein: CASSRAGETYEQYF.

A remark on this clone: This CDR3 is also generated by other DNA sequences in the sample. This chain connects TRBV5-1 to TRBJ1-4; 9 positions match TRBD1. J gave up 4 bases and V 3 bases, and 1 base lay outside the gene matches. This CDR3 is built from 14 residues. Germline assignment: CDR1 SGHRS and CDR2 YFSETQ. The chain's CDR3 is CASSSGQGNEKLFF. In nucleotides, the CDR3 is TGCGCCAGCAGCTCGGGACAGGGTAATGAAAAACTGTTTTTT.

The rearrangement links TRBV7-2 to TRBJ2-1; possible D gene TRBD1, 6 bases. Germline V gene data show CDR1 as SGHTA and CDR2 as FQGNSA. This CDR3 is built from 17 residues. Trimming cost V 5 bases and J 7 bases, with 24 bases left between them. The CDR3: CASSPQGVGVRANEQFF. The CDR3 nucleotides are TGTGCCAGCAGCCCACAGGGTGTGGGGGTTCGGGCAAATGAGCAGTTCTTC.

This rearrangement joins TRBV4-3 to TRBJ2-7; D uncertain. Trimming stripped 2 bases from V and 0 bases from J, with 8 bases between. Germline-derived CDR1 and CDR2 are LGHNA and YSLEER. The CDR3 has 14 amino acids. DNA of the CDR3: TGCGCCAGCAGCCAAATAGCCCTCTCCTACGAGCAGTACTTC. Translation gives CASSQIALSYEQYF.

The chain recombines TRBV5-1 with TRBJ2-7; D assignment may be TRBD1 or TRBD2 (5 bases each). CDR1 is SGHRS, CDR2 YFSETQ, per germline. This CDR3 is built from 15 residues. V lost 6 bases and J 7 bases, leaving 23 bases between the germline ends. Written as DNA, the CDR3 is TGCGCCAGCACCCTGGGGGACGGAGGAGGTAGGGAGCAGTACTTC. Translating it yields CASTLGDGGGREQYF.

This clone showed up just a few times. The CDR3 sequence is CASSKRDVNTEAFF. As DNA, the CDR3 is TGTGCCAGTAGTAAGAGGGACGTGAACACTGAAGCTTTCTTT. The chain is built from TRBV19 and TRBJ1-1; perhaps TRBD1 as D (5 bases). V was clipped by 4 bases and J by 0 bases, with 9 bases between them. Germline lookup yields CDR1 LNHDA and CDR2 SQIVND (reference sequence). The CDR3 totals 14 residues.

The CDR3 bases are TGTGCCAGCATTGAGACCCTGCTGAACACTGAAGCTTTCTTT. Protein product: CASIETLLNTEAFF. V usage is TRBV28 and J usage is TRBJ1-1; no clear D. This CDR3 is built from 14 residues. Germline values: CDR1 MDHEN, CDR2 SYDVKM. The V end lost 7 bases, the J end lost 0 bases, and 12 bases lay between the germline ends.

The genes are TRBV7-2 and TRBJ1-5; maybe TRBD1 (5 bases). Per the germline V gene, CDR1 is SGHTA and CDR2 is FQGNSA. The CDR3 length is 14 residues. Trimming took off 3 bases at V and 7 bases at J, with 13 bases between the two ends. The CDR3 DNA sequence: TGTGCCAGCAGCTTCGGACAAAGGGGCCAGCCCCAGCATTTT. Its translation is CASSFGQRGQPQHF.

The gene calls are TRBV30 and TRBJ1-6, with 9 bases identical to TRBD1. Per the germline V gene, CDR1 is GTSNPN and CDR2 is SVGIG (reference sequence). After removal of 2 bases from V and 6 bases from J, the junction contained 2 bases not matched to a gene. The CDR3 has 14 amino acids. The CDR3, as DNA: TGTGCCTGGAGTACACAGGGGGCTAATTCACCCCTCCACTTT. It codes for CAWSTQGANSPLHF.

The chain joins TRBV6-4 to TRBJ2-1, with 14 bases that match TRBD2. CDR3 length equals 16 residues. With 5 bases clipped from V and 8 bases from J, the junction kept 8 bases outside the gene matches. In germline, CDR1 is MRHNA, CDR2 SNTAGT. CDR3: CASSRLAGGMSDEQFF. DNA of the CDR3: TGTGCCAGCAGTAGACTAGCGGGAGGGATGAGTGATGAGCAGTTCTTC.

The chain is built from TRBV15 and TRBJ1-5; no clear D gene. CDR1 LNHNV and CDR2 YYDKDF come from the germline V gene (reference sequence). V shed 0 bases and J shed 6 bases, with 6 bases lying between them. This CDR3 has 13 amino acids. CDR3 DNA sequence: TGTGCCACCAGCAGAGACCCCATTCAGCCCCAGCATTTT. This sequence encodes CATSRDPIQPQHF.

This chain links TRBV11-2 with TRBJ2-1, with D perhaps matching TRBD1 (6 bases). V was shortened by 5 bases and J by 3 bases, with 14 bases between the two germline ends. Germline V gene data show CDR1 as SGHAT and CDR2 as FQNNGV. The CDR3 covers 15 residues. Here the CDR3 reads CASSHRVRGYNEQFF. CDR3 in DNA: TGTGCCAGCAGCCACAGGGTCAGAGGCTACAATGAGCAGTTCTTC. Drawing the rest from reference TRBV11-2 and TRBJ2-1, the complete variable domain is EAGVAQSPRYKIIEKRQSVAFWCNPISGHATLYWYQQILGQGPKLLIQFQNNGVVDDSQLPKDRFSAERLKGVDSTLKIQPAKLEDSAVYLCASSHRVRGYNEQFFGPGTRLTVL.

V usage is TRBV10-1 and J usage is TRBJ2-3; maybe TRBD2 (7 bases). The length of the CDR3 is 16 residues. Between the trimmed V and J ends, which lost 1 base and 4 bases, there was a span of 15 bases. CDR1 and CDR2 (germline): WNHNN, SYGVQD (reference sequence). The CDR3 here is CASSEWGGALPDTQYF. DNA for the CDR3: TGCGCCAGCAGTGAGTGGGGGGGGGCCCTCCCAGATACGCAGTATTTT.

The chain employs TRBV5-1 and TRBJ1-1; perhaps TRBD1 as D (6 bases). Germline-derived CDR1 and CDR2 are SGHRS and YFSETQ. V was shortened by 2 bases and J by 4 bases, with 12 bases between the two germline ends. The length of the CDR3 is 14 residues. The CDR3 reads CASSFEQGGTEAFF. CDR3 coding DNA: TGCGCCAGCAGCTTCGAACAGGGTGGCACTGAAGCTTTCTTT.

This chain links TRBV6-4 with TRBJ2-7; D gene ambiguous. V dropped 4 bases and J dropped 2 bases, with 9 bases sitting between them. The CDR3 runs 13 residues. Looked up from germline, CDR1 is MRHNA and CDR2 is SNTAGT. The CDR3 spells CASSGRRPYEQYF. CDR3 DNA sequence: TGTGCCAGCAGTGGACGTCGCCCCTACGAGCAGTACTTC.

The V and J genes are TRBV25-1 and TRBJ2-1; 8 bases fit TRBD1. V lost 5 bases and J lost 2; bases outside the gene matches: 8. The CDR3 contains 16 residues. CDR1 and CDR2 from the germline V gene are MGHDK and SYGVNS. The CDR3 nucleotides are TGTGCCAGCAGTCTCTCAGGGGGCAACACCTACAATGAGCAGTTCTTC. It translates to CASSLSGGNTYNEQFF.

V gene TRBV30 combines with J gene TRBJ1-5, with D unclear. V lost 2 bases to trimming and J lost 9 bases, with 23 bases between them. Germline-derived CDR1 and CDR2 are GTSNPN and SVGIG (reference sequence). The CDR3 consists of 16 residues. CDR3 bases: TGTGCCTGGAGTCCAGGCCAGGTGTTTGGAGGAGGGCCCCAGCATTTT. It specifies CAWSPGQVFGGGPQHF. Filled out from reference TRBV30 and TRBJ1-5, the complete variable domain reads SQTIHQWPATLVQPVGSPLSLECTVEGTSNPNLYWYRQAAGRGLQLLFYSVGIGQISSEVPQNLSASRPQDRQFILSSKKLLLSDSGFYLCAWSPGQVFGGGPQHFGDGTRLSIL.

The V gene is TRBV19, the J gene TRBJ2-7; 9 bases agree with TRBD2. V lost 5 bases to trimming and J lost 12 bases; unmatched junction nucleotides: 14. This CDR3 region has 14 residues. The germline V gene has CDR1 LNHDA and CDR2 SQIVND (reference sequence). The CDR3 DNA is TGTGCCAGTAGTCAAGCGGGGGGTCCCTCTCTTCGGTACTTC. Protein: CASSQAGGPSLRYF.

In its sample, this clone was seen once. The chain joins TRBV28 to TRBJ2-7, with a tentative D call TRBD1 (6 bases). With 6 bases removed from V and 1 base from J, the gap between germline ends came to 7 bases. Per the germline V gene, CDR1 is MDHEN and CDR2 is SYDVKM. The CDR3 extends over 12 amino acids. Here the CDR3 DNA reads TGTGCCAGCAGCAGGGGATCCTACGAGCAGTACTTC. Translating gives CASSRGSYEQYF.

Only a few counts were recorded for this clone. The chain recombines TRBV30 with TRBJ2-7; the match to TRBD2 covers 7 bases. There are 16 residues in the CDR3. J was trimmed by 2 bases and V by 0 bases; bases with no gene match: 10. Germline values: CDR1 GTSNPN, CDR2 SVGIG (reference sequence). CDR3 protein: CAWSVLKAGLTYEQYF. CDR3 DNA: TGTGCCTGGAGTGTCCTTAAAGCGGGACTTACCTACGAGCAGTACTTC.

This chain joins TRBV5-1 and TRBJ2-5, with a tentative D call TRBD2 (5 bases). The length of the CDR3 is 15 residues. The germline gives CDR1 SGHRS, CDR2 YFSETQ. V was cut by 4 bases and J by 5 bases, with 18 bases left in between. CDR3 nucleotide sequence: TGCGCCAGCAGCCTTTCGACATTAACGGGGGAGACCCAGTACTTC. This encodes CASSLSTLTGETQYF. The full variable domain, with the rest looked up from reference TRBV5-1 and TRBJ2-5, is KAGVTQTPRYLIKTRGQQVTLSCSPISGHRSVSWYQQTPGQGLQFLFEYFSETQRNKGNFPGRFSGRQFSNSRSEMNVSTLELGDSALYLCASSLSTLTGETQYFGPGTRLLVL.

The chain employs TRBV5-1 and TRBJ2-2; D remains unclear. From germline, CDR1 is SGHRS and CDR2 YFSETQ. The CDR3 contains 15 residues. V was trimmed by 4 bases and J by 0 bases, leaving 10 bases between them. CDR3 in amino acids: CASSPRGPNTGELFF. CDR3 nucleotides: TGCGCCAGCAGCCCCCGCGGACCGAACACCGGGGAGCTGTTTTTT.